The 2 T cell receptor beta chains listed next were all sequenced from one sample in a study of CD8 T cells in ankylosing spondylitis. TCRdb re-derived calls from the 5' RACE reads in MiXCR, one entry per CDR3 protein. The data hold about 400,000 distinct CDR3 sequences, with 20% to 25% observed a single time. The sample comprised blood, either unsorted or a sorted T cell fraction (not recorded which). Receptors were obtained from a male donor with ankylosing spondylitis or in good health (not recorded which).

The V gene is TRBV30, the J gene TRBJ2-3; possible D gene TRBD1, 6 bases. In germline, CDR1 is GTSNPN, CDR2 SVGIG (reference sequence). This CDR3 is built from 15 residues. Deletions cut 1 base from V and 8 bases from J, with 19 bases between. The CDR3 DNA reads TGTGCCTGGAGTGGGCCCTCTGTTGGGGGCGGTACGCAGTATTTT. Protein sequence: CAWSGPSVGGGTQYF.

CDR3 nucleotide sequence: TGTGCCAGCAGTTTTGGTTCGGGGCTCACTGAAGCTTTCTTT. This encodes CASSFGSGLTEAFF. The chain is built from TRBV12-3 or TRBV12-4 and TRBJ1-1; maybe TRBD1 (5 bases). This CDR3 spans 14 amino acids. Trimming took 3 bases from V and 4 from J, leaving 12 bases between them.